The 11 T cell receptor beta chains below all came from one sample that was sequenced in a study of blood T cells in healthy people across ages. A J-beta primer mix and a sample-barcoded 5' primer were used in a second PCR of roughly 6 to 11 cycles. TCRdb called the 5' RACE reads again in MiXCR, with one record for every CDR3 protein. The sample holds about 930,000 distinct CDR3 sequences; 25% to 30% are singletons and the top ten take 9.5% to 13%. In addition, the sample was reused for a study of T cells of mothers and their children.

The source material was blood. These receptor sequences come from a woman aged 40 to 50 in good health.

V and J are TRBV7-8 and TRBJ1-5; perhaps TRBD1 as D (6 bases). Germline V gene data show CDR1 as SGHVS and CDR2 as FQNEAQ. Trimming pared 3 bases from V and 0 bases from J, leaving 12 bases between. The CDR3 has 16 residues. CDR3 sequence (DNA): TGTGCCAGCAGCTTTGGGACACCTTATAGCAATCAGCCCCAGCATTTT. It translates to CASSFGTPYSNQPQHF.

J is TRBJ1-5 and V is TRBV20-1; 8 nucleotides align to TRBD1. Per the germline V gene, CDR1 is DFQATT and CDR2 is SNEGSKA (reference sequence). The CDR3 has 15 residues. The junction had 10 bases not matched to a gene; V was cut back by 4 bases and J by 5 bases. CDR3 sequence (DNA): TGCAGTGCTAAAGGACAGGGAGATCCCCATCAGCCCCAGCATTTT. It encodes CSAKGQGDPHQPQHF.

This clonotype was picked up a small number of times. The V and J genes are TRBV9 and TRBJ2-5; 7 positions agree with TRBD1. Per the germline V gene, CDR1 is SGDLS and CDR2 is YYNGEE. This CDR3 is built from 15 residues. The trim removed 2 bases at V and 5 bases at J, leaving 9 bases unmatched. CDR3 nucleotides: TGTGCCAGCAGCGTCTCTCCGGGACAGATGGAGACCCAGTACTTC. Protein sequence: CASSVSPGQMETQYF.

The chain combines TRBV28 with TRBJ1-2, with D maybe TRBD1 (6 bases). V lost 1 base, J lost 3 bases, and 15 bases lay in between. The CDR3 spans 16 residues. Looked up from germline, CDR1 is MDHEN and CDR2 is SYDVKM. The CDR3 bases are TGTGCCAGCAGTTTATTCCAGGGGCCCGACCACTATGGCTACACCTTC. Amino acids: CASSLFQGPDHYGYTF.

The gene calls are TRBV6-4 and TRBJ2-1; 7 bases align to TRBD2. This CDR3 has 13 amino acids. V lost 6 bases to trimming and J lost 9 bases; unmatched junction nucleotides: 8. CDR1 and CDR2 (germline): MRHNA, SNTAGT. The CDR3 loop is CASSPQRGSEQFF. The CDR3 nucleotides read TGTGCCAGCAGCCCCCAGCGGGGCAGTGAGCAGTTCTTC.

This clonotype appeared many times. This chain joins TRBV12-3 or TRBV12-4 and TRBJ2-7; TRBD1 agrees at 9 bases. The CDR3 has 14 residues. V gave up 11 bases and J gave up 9 bases; unmatched junction bases: 17. The CDR3 loop reads CARRRGQGGSGQYF. The CDR3 DNA reads TGTGCCCGCCGGAGGGGACAGGGTGGAAGTGGGCAGTACTTC.

The J gene is TRBJ2-4, the V gene TRBV7-9; 8 bases map to TRBD1. The end of the DNA fits TRBJ2-7 better, so the J call may be wrong. CDR3 size: 14 residues. Looked up from germline, CDR1 is SEHNR and CDR2 is FQNEAQ (reference sequence). The chain's CDR3 is CASSQGQGFPEQYF. DNA of the CDR3: TGTGCCAGCAGCCAAGGACAGGGATTCCCCGAGCAGTACTTC.

In its sample, this clonotype was seen many times. The V gene is TRBV7-2, the J gene TRBJ2-1; D not certain. The ends were cut back, 6 bases at V and 5 bases at J, with 11 bases in the middle. The CDR3 runs to 13 residues. Germline V gene data show CDR1 as SGHTA and CDR2 as FQGNSA. This chain's CDR3 is CASRFPPNNEQFF. The CDR3 DNA follows: TGTGCCAGCAGATTCCCCCCGAACAATGAGCAGTTCTTC.

This clonotype was counted only a few times. A read error is possible here, since a much larger clone lies one base away. V gene TRBV3-1 combines with J gene TRBJ2-7; D is unclear. Trimming cost V 4 bases and J 3 bases, with 13 bases left between them. CDR3 length: 14 amino acids. Germline V lookup: CDR1 LGHDT, CDR2 YNNKEL (reference sequence). CDR3 DNA: TGTGCCAGCAGCCGCGTTCCAGTGGACTACGAGCAGTACTTC. Protein product: CASSRVPVDYEQYF.

This chain connects TRBV20-1 to TRBJ2-7; D not certain. Germline CDR1 reads DFQATT; CDR2 reads SNEGSKA (reference sequence). This CDR3 has 11 amino acids. DNA for the CDR3: TGCACTGCCAGTACAGCCTACGAGCAGTACTTC. It is translated as CTASTAYEQYF.

This clonotype was observed once. The chain links TRBV29-1 to TRBJ2-6; maybe TRBD1 (6 bases). CDR1 SQVTM and CDR2 ANQGSEA come from the germline V gene. V shed 4 bases and J shed 1 base, with 11 bases lying between them. This CDR3 contains 15 residues. The CDR3 is CSVGTASSGANVLTF. The CDR3 coding sequence is TGCAGCGTTGGGACAGCTAGTTCTGGGGCCAACGTCCTGACTTTC.